This entry features one TCR beta chain sequence. The sample's time point: peripheral blood 6 weeks after treatment start. This sample was included in a study of PD-L1 blockade in urothelial cancer. This table comes from immunoSEQ multiplex PCR, and its TCRdb copy is limited to in-frame clones, with some not included. The data contain some 120,000 clones, approximately 90% of them singletons. Trimming pared 9 bases from V and 5 bases from J, leaving 16 bases between. The CDR3 runs to 13 residues. Per the germline V gene, CDR1 is MDHEN and CDR2 is SYDVKM. This TCR was recovered from a man aged 55 to 70 with urothelial cancer. The gene calls are TRBV28 and TRBJ1-1; weak D call: TRBD1 (5 bases). The material sequenced was PBMCs, taken around atezolizumab (anti-PD-L1) treatment. CDR3 sequence (DNA): TGTGCCAGTCGGACGCAGGGATGGACTGAAGCTTTCTTT. Its translation is CASRTQGWTEAFF.